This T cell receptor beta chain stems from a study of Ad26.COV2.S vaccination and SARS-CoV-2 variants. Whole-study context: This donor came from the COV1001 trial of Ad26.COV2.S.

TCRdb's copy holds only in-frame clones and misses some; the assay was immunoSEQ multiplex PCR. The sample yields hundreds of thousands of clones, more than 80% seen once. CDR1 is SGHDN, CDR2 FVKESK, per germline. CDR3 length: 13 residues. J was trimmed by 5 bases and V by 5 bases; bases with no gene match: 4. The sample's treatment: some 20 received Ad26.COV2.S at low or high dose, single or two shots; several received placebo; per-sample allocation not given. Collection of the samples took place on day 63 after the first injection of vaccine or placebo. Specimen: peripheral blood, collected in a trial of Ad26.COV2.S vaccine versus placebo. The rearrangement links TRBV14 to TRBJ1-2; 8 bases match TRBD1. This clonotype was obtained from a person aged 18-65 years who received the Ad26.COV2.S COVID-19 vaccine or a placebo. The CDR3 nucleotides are TGTGCCAGCAGCTTGGACAGGGCTTATGGCTACACCTTC. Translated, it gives CASSLDRAYGYTF.